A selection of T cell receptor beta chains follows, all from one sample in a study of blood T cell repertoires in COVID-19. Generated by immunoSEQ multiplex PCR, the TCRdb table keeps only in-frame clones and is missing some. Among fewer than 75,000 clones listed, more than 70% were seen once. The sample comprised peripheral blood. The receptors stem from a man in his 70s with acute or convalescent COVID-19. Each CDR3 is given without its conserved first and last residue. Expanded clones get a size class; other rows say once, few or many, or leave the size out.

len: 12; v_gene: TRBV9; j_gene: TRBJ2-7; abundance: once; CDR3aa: ASSAGGEVYEQY
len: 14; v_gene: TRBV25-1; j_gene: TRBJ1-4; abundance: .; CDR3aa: ASSPGQAYWGEKLF
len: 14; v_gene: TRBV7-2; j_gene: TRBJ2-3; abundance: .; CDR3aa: ASSLRRGTGTDTQY
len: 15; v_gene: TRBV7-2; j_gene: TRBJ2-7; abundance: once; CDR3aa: ASSFAASSGASYEQY
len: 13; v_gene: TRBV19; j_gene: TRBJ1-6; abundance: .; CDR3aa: ASSKETGANSPLH
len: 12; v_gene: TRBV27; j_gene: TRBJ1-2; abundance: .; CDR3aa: ASSLSAGVYGYT
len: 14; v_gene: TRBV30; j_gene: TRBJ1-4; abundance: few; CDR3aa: AWSVGGSGGAAKLF
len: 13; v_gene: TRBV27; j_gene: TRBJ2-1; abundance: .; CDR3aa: ASSLLAGEYNEQF
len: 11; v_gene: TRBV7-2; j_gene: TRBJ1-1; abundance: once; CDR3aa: ASSLIQGVEAF
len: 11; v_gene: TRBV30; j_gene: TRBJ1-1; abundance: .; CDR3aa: AWSVLLGREAF
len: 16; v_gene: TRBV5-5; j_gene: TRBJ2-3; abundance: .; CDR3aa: ASSLTGLAGFRRDTQY
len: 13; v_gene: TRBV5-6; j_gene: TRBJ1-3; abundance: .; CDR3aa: ASSSTDISGNTIY
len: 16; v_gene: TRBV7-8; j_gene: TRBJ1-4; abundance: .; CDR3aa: ASSLASGQGILGEKLF
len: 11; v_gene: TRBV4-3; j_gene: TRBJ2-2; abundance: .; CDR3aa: ASSLTGPGELF
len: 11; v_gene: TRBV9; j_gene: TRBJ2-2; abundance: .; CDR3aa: ASSADSPGELF
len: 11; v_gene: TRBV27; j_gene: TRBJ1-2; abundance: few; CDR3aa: ASSIGTGNGYT
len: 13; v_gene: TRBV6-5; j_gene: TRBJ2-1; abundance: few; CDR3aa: ASRIDRGAYNEQF
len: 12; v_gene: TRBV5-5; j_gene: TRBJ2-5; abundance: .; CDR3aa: ASSRVVLRETQY
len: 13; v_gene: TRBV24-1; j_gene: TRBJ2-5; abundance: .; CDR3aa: ATSEPGQVGQTQY
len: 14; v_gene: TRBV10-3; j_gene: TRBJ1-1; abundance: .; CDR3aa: AISDPDGHLNTEAF
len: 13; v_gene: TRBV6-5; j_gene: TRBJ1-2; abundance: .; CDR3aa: ASSYSEGLSYGYT
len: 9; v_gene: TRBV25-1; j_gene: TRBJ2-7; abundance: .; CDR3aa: ASSFRYEQY
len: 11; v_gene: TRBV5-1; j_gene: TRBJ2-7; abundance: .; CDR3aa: ASSLESTYEQY
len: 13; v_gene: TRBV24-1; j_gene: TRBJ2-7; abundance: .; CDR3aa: ATRTGQVSTYEQY
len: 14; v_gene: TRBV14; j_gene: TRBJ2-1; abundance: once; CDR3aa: ASSLQAGGGINEQF
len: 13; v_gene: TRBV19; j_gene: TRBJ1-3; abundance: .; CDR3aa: ATKEQGVFGNTIY
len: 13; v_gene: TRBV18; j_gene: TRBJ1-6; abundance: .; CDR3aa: ASSYGTAGNSPLH
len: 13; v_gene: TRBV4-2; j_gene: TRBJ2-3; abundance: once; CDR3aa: ASSQEVAGADTQY
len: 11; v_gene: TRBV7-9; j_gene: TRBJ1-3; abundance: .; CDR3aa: ASIREDRDTIY
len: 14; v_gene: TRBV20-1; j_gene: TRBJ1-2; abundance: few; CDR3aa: SASGRGRLANYGYT
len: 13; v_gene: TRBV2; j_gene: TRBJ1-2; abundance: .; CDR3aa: ASSNTGGLAYGYT
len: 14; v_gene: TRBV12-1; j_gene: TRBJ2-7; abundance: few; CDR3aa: ASSSEEGGRLYEQY
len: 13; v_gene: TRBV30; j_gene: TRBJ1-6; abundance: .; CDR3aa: AWSANRGDNSPLH
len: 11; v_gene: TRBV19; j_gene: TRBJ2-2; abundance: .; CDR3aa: ASSSTGTGELF
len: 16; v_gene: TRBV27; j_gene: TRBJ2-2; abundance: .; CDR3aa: ASSSLGLAGGNTGELF
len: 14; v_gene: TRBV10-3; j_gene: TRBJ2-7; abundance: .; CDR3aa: AISDTDRGIYNEQY
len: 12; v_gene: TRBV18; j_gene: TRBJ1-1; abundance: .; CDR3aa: ASSLERSNTEAF
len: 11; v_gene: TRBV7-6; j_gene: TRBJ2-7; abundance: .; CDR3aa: ASSLAGPGEQY
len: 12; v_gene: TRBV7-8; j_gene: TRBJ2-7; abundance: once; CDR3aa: ASSLLGLAYEQY
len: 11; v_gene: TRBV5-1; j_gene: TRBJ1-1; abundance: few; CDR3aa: ASSWEGRTEAF
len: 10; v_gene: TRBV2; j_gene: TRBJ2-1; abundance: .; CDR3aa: AIGPQGYEQF
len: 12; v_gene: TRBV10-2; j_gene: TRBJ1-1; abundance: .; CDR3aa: ASTAMTVNTEAF